These T cell receptor beta chains were read from a single sample in a study of OX40 agonist ivuxolimab in advanced cancers. TCRdb keeps only in-frame clones here, not all; method: immunoSEQ multiplex PCR. The sample consists of 40,000 or so clones, 82% of them appearing once. The specimen comprised CD4+ or CD8+ T cells sorted from blood, sampled in a trial of the OX40 agonist ivuxolimab. The receptors here all came from an adult with an advanced solid tumor such as melanoma, head and neck, liver or kidney cancer. The CDR3 runs from the conserved cysteine through the conserved F or W. D genes are given only for firm matches. The size field is filled for only some rows; it gives once, few, many or a size class.

v_call	j_call	clone_size	d_call	cdr3_aa	cdr3_nt
TRBV27	TRBJ2-7	.	TRBD1	CASSLSQGAVSYEQYF	TGTGCCAGCAGTTTATCTCAGGGGGCCGTCTCCTACGAGCAGTACTTC
TRBV19	TRBJ2-7	.	TRBD2	CASSIWSSGVASDEQYF	TGTGCCAGTAGTATATGGTCTAGCGGAGTCGCTTCGGACGAGCAGTACTTC
TRBV9	TRBJ1-2	.	.	CASSVEPGVASGYTF	TGTGCCAGCAGCGTAGAGCCGGGGGTCGCATCTGGCTACACCTTC
TRBV7-2	TRBJ1-5	.	TRBD1	CASSPTGTGGYQPQHF	TGTGCCAGCAGCCCCACGGGGACAGGGGGCTATCAGCCCCAGCATTTT
TRBV5-1	TRBJ1-4	.	.	CASSADSVGKLFF	TGCGCCAGCAGCGCGGACAGTGTGGGGAAACTGTTTTTT
TRBV6-5	TRBJ2-5	.	.	CASSQSAGPQETQYF	TGTGCCAGCAGCCAGTCCGCAGGACCCCAAGAGACCCAGTACTTC
TRBV23-1	TRBJ1-1	.	TRBD1	CASSHPTDRLDTEAFF	TGCGCCAGCAGTCACCCAACGGACAGGTTGGACACTGAAGCTTTCTTT
TRBV5-1	TRBJ2-7	once	TRBD1	CASSFSGTGNEQYF	TGCGCCAGCAGCTTTTCCGGGACAGGGAACGAGCAGTACTTC
TRBV5-6	TRBJ1-2	.	TRBD1	CASSFRDRGRGYTF	TGTGCCAGCAGCTTCCGGGACAGGGGGCGAGGCTACACCTTC
TRBV5-1	TRBJ1-5	.	.	CASSLEVGSQPQHF	TGCGCCAGCAGCTTGGAAGTCGGGTCTCAGCCCCAGCATTTT
TRBV12-5	TRBJ2-3	.	.	CASGLARTGGSTDTQYF	TGTGCTAGTGGCTTGGCCCGGACTGGGGGGAGCACAGATACGCAGTATTTT
TRBV18	TRBJ2-7	.	TRBD2	CASSPPAGGNYEQYF	TGTGCCAGCTCACCCCCCGCGGGGGGAAACTACGAGCAGTACTTC
TRBV5-1	TRBJ2-7	.	.	CASSLQQGYEQYF	TGCGCCAGCAGCCTACAACAGGGATACGAGCAGTACTTC
TRBV2	TRBJ1-3	.	.	CASSDGAPSGNTIYF	TGTGCCAGCAGTGACGGGGCTCCCTCTGGAAACACCATATATTTT
TRBV7-7	TRBJ2-5	.	TRBD2	CASSLVLAGETQYF	TGTGCCAGCAGCTTAGTACTAGCGGGAGAGACCCAGTACTTC
TRBV7-9	TRBJ1-1	once	.	CASSLPMDSRNTEAFF	TGTGCCAGCAGCCTCCCGATGGACAGCCGGAACACTGAAGCTTTCTTT
TRBV6-6	TRBJ1-1	.	TRBD1	CASSYRGRDTEAFF	TGTGCCAGCAGTTACAGGGGGCGCGACACTGAAGCTTTCTTT
TRBV19	TRBJ2-5	.	.	CARPHILRGQETQYF	TGTGCCAGACCCCATATTCTGCGGGGTCAAGAGACCCAGTACTTC